This T cell receptor beta chain was recovered during a study of cytomegalovirus exposure and HLA in healthy donors. Study findings and constraints: Rare TCR sequences dominated, though some public TCRs recurred in many donors. Listed as cytomegalovirus-associated were 170 or so TCR beta chains.

Comments on this clone: Its antigen is not known.

Profiling relied on immunoSEQ multiplex PCR, and the TCRdb table lists in-frame clones only, not all of them. The data hold about 330,000 clones, with approximately 86% observed a single time. Germline V CDR1 and CDR2: SEHNR, FQNEAQ (reference sequence). The CDR3 totals 15 residues. Trimming stripped 5 bases from V and 4 bases from J, with 15 bases between. The V and J genes are TRBV7-9 and TRBJ2-1; D perhaps matches TRBD1 (7 bases). The sample consisted of PBMCs. This receptor was taken from a woman aged 30 to 39 in good health and CMV-seropositive. The CDR3 reads CASSPPGGHYNEQFF. For the CDR3, the DNA is TGTGCCAGCAGCCCGCCAGGGGGGCATTACAATGAGCAGTTCTTC.